This TCR beta chain appears in the sequencing data of a study of human thymus T cells. Study observations and caveats: Thymic repertoires from unrelated individuals overlapped highly, related research reported. Thymic and blood repertoires seemed to show skewed V and J gene use.

V was cut by 5 bases and J by 3 bases, with 7 bases left in between. CDR1 and CDR2 (germline): SEHNR, FQNEAQ (reference sequence). This CDR3 is built from 12 residues. Obtained as resections during corrective heart surgery, the thymus tissue was then studied. The donor group consisted of healthy Finnish infants who were having corrective surgery for congenital heart defects. Using immunoSEQ multiplex PCR, the repertoire was profiled, and TCRdb retains in-frame clones only, with some absent. Here the sample spans roughly 120,000 clones, around 94% being singletons. Remarks on this clone: Its antigen is still unknown.

Sequencing input: thymus tissue. The TCR was taken from a boy younger than two with a congenital heart defect but otherwise immunologically healthy. The rearrangement uses TRBV7-9 and TRBJ2-5; D not certain. CDR3 in DNA: TGTGCCAGCAGCCGAAAGAAAGAGACCCAGTACTTC. This translates into CASSRKKETQYF.